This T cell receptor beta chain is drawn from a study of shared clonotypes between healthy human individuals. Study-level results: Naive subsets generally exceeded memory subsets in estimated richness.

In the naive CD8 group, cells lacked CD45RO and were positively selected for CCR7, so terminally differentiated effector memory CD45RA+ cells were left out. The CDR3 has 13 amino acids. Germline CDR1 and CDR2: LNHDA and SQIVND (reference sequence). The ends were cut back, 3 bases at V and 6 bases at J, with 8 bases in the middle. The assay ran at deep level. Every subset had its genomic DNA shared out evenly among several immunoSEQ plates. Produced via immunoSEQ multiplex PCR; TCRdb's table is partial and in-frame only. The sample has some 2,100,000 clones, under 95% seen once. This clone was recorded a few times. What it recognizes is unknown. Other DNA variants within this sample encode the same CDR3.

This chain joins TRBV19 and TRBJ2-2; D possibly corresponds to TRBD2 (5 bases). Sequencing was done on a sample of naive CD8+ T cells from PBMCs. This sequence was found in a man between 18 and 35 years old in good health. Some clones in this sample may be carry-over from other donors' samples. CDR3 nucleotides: TGTGCCAGTAGTATCGGACTTTCCGGGGAGCTGTTTTTT. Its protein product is CASSIGLSGELFF. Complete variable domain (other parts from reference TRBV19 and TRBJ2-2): DGGITQSPKYLFRKEGQNVTLSCEQNLNHDAMYWYRQDPGQGLRLIYYSQIVNDFQKGDIAEGYSVSREKKESFPLTVTSAQKNPTAFYLCASSIGLSGELFFGEGSRLTVL.